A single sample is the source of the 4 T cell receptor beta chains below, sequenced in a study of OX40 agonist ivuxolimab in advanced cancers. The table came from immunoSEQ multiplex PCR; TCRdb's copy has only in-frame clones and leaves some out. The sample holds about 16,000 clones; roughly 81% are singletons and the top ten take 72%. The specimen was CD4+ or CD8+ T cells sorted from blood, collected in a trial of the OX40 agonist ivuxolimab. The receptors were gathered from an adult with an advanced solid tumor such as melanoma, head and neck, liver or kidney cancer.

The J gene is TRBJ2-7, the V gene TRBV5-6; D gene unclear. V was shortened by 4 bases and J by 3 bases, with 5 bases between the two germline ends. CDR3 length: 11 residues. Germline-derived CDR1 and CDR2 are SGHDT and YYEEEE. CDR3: CASSDDYEQYF. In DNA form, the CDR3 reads TGTGCCAGCAGCGATGACTACGAGCAGTACTTC.

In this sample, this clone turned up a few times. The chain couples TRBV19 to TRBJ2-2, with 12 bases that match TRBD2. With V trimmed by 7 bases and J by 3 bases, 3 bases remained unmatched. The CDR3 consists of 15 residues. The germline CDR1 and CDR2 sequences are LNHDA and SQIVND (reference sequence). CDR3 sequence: CASTGLAGYTGELFF. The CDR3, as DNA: TGTGCCAGTACCGGACTAGCGGGGTACACCGGGGAGCTGTTTTTT.

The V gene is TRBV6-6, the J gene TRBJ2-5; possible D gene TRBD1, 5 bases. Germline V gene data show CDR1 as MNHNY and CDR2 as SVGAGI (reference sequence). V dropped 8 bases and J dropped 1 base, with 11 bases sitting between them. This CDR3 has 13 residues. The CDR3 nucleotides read TGTGCCAGCCTCCGGACAATCCAAGAGACCCAGTACTTC. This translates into CASLRTIQETQYF.

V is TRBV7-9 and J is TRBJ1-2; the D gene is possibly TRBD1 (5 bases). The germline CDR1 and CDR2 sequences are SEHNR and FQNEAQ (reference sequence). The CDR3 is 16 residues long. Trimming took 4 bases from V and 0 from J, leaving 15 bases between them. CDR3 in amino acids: CASSSTAGRPNYGYTF. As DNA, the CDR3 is TGTGCCAGCAGCTCCACGGCAGGGCGTCCTAACTATGGCTACACCTTC.